What follows are 3 T cell receptor beta chains derived from one specimen sequenced in a study of blood T cell repertoires in COVID-19. Sequencing was performed with immunoSEQ multiplex PCR; in TCRdb, only in-frame clones are kept and a portion is missing. The data show about 200,000 clones, 85% to 90% seen once. Sequencing was performed on peripheral blood. The source of these receptors is a woman between 50 and 59 years old with COVID-19, enrolled during active disease.

This rearrangement joins TRBV12-3 or TRBV12-4 to TRBJ1-3; D is unresolved. This CDR3 contains 13 residues. Trimming stripped 7 bases from V and 1 base from J, with 8 bases between. The CDR3 protein is CASTLASGNTIYF. The CDR3 DNA sequence: TGTGCCAGCACTCTGGCTTCTGGAAACACCATATATTTT.

The chain is built from TRBV5-1 and TRBJ1-5, with D unclear. CDR3 length equals 15 residues. The V end was cut by 4 bases, the J end by 4 bases, with 15 bases between. Germline V gene data show CDR1 as SGHRS and CDR2 as YFSETQ. The CDR3 nucleotides read TGCGCCAGCAGCCCGAACGTAGGGAGTAATCAGCCCCAGCATTTT. It specifies CASSPNVGSNQPQHF.

This rearrangement joins TRBV24-1 to TRBJ2-2, with 7 bases identical to TRBD2. J gave up 7 bases and V 7 bases, and 5 bases lay outside the gene matches. The CDR3 contains 13 residues. CDR1 is KGHDR and CDR2 is SFDVKD in the germline V gene. This chain's CDR3 is CATRRGFGGELFF. In DNA form, the CDR3 reads TGTGCCACCAGGCGGGGGTTCGGCGGGGAGCTGTTTTTT.